This TCR beta chain was captured by sequencing in a study of response to subunit inactivated influenza vaccine. The study, taken as a whole, reports: Few additional T cells are recruited per seasonal influenza vaccination, authors suggested.

Per the germline V gene, CDR1 is MNHNS and CDR2 is SASEGT. This CDR3 contains 13 residues. With 7 bases removed from V and 0 bases from J, the gap between germline ends came to 9 bases. TCRdb ran MiXCR on the RT-PCR reads and lists one entry per CDR3 protein. Counted here are 650,000 to 800,000 distinct CDR3 sequences, approximately 17% occurring once; the ten biggest clones make up 9.5% to 13%. This clonotype was seen more than once but under ten times. Its target is unknown. The sequence derives from a middle-aged man who received an inactivated influenza vaccine. The source was PBMCs from blood, collected roughly 5 days after vaccination. The chain links TRBV6-1 to TRBJ2-5; D is ambiguous. The CDR3 sequence: CASKGGYQETQYF. CDR3 DNA: TGTGCCAGCAAAGGTGGCTACCAAGAGACCCAGTACTTC.